This TCR beta chain stems from a study of T cell responses to AZD1222 COVID-19 vaccine. Germline CDR1 SGHTA, CDR2 FQGTGA. Trimming at V came to 5 bases and at J to 7 bases, leaving 6 bases not matched to a gene. This CDR3 comprises 15 residues. The repertoire was sequenced with immunoSEQ multiplex PCR; TCRdb's copy has only in-frame clones and lacks some. The sample yields 100,000 to 150,000 clones, over 90% seen once. This receptor was taken from an adult in good health. The sample consisted of peripheral blood, taken on day 0 of AZD1222 vaccination. This sequence joins TRBV7-3 and TRBJ2-1, with 12 bases fitting TRBD2. CDR3 loop: CASSMTSGGLNEQFF. DNA for the CDR3: TGTGCCAGCAGCATGACTAGCGGGGGTTTAAATGAGCAGTTCTTC.